What follows is one T cell receptor beta chain and its context. The data were taken from a study of OX40 agonist ivuxolimab in advanced cancers. TCRdb's table, derived via immunoSEQ multiplex PCR, lists solely in-frame clones and lacks some. The sample contains some 94,000 clones, more than 90% of which appear only once. CDR3 size: 16 residues. V was cut by 0 bases and J by 1 base, with 13 bases left in between. From germline, CDR1 is SGHDT and CDR2 YYEEEE. The TCR comes from an adult with an advanced solid tumor such as melanoma, head and neck, liver or kidney cancer. The specimen comprised CD4+ or CD8+ T cells sorted from blood, sampled in a trial of the OX40 agonist ivuxolimab. The rearrangement joins TRBV5-6 to TRBJ1-2; possible D gene TRBD1, 5 bases. In nucleotides, the CDR3 is TGTGCCAGCAGCTTGGCCGGGGGAGGGCATAACTATGGCTACACCTTC. Encoded protein: CASSLAGGGHNYGYTF. The full variable domain, in which reference TRBV5-6 and TRBJ1-2 provide the parts outside the CDR3, is DAGVTQSPTHLIKTRGQQVTLRCSPKSGHDTVSWYQQALGQGPQFIFQYYEEEERQRGNFPDRFSGHQFPNYSSELNVNALLLGDSALYLCASSLAGGGHNYGYTFGSGTRLTVV.